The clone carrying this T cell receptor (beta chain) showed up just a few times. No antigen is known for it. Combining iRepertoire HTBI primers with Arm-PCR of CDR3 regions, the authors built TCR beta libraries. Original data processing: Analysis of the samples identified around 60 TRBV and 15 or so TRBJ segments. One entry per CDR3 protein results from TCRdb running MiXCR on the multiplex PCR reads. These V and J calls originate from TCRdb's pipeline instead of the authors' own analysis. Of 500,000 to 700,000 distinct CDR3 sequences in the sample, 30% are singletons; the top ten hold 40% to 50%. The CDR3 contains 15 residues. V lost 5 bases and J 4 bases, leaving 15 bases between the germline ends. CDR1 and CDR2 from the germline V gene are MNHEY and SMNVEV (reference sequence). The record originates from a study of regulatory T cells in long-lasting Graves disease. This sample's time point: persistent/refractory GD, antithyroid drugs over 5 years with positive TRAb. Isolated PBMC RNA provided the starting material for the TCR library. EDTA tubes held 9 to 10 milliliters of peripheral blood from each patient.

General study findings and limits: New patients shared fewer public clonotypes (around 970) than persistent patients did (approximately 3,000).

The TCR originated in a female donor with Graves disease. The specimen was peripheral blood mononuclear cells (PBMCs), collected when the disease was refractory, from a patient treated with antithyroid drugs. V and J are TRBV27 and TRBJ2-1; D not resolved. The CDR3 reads CASSPAVQRYNEQFF. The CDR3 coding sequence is TGTGCCAGCAGTCCCGCTGTTCAGAGGTACAATGAGCAGTTCTTC.